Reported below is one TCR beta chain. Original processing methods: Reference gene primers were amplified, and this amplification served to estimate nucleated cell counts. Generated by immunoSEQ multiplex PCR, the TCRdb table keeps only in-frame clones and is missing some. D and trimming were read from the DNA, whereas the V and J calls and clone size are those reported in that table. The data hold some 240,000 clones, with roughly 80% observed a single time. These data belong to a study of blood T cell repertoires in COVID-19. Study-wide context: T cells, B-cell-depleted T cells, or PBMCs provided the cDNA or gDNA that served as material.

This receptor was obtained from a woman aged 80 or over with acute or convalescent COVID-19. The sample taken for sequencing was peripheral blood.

CDR3 sequence: CASSPDRERTYGYTF. The CDR3 DNA reads as TGTGCCAGCAGTCCCGACAGGGAGAGGACCTATGGCTACACCTTC. The rearrangement uses TRBV2 and TRBJ1-2; 7 bases line up with TRBD1. This CDR3 has 15 residues. The trim removed 5 bases at V and 4 bases at J, leaving 10 bases unmatched. The germline CDR1 and CDR2 sequences are SNHLY and FYNNEI.